This record looks at one T cell receptor (beta chain) sequence and its context. This sample was taken from a study of patients and donors after allogeneic stem cell transplantation. In germline, CDR1 is MNHEY, CDR2 SVGEGT. This CDR3 comprises 15 residues. Trimming took off 6 bases at V and 3 bases at J, with 18 bases between the two ends. TCRdb re-derived calls from the RT-PCR reads in MiXCR, one entry per CDR3 protein. The data contain about a million distinct CDR3 sequences, 18% of them singletons. Material for sequencing was blood, either unsorted or a sorted T cell fraction (not recorded which). The J gene is TRBJ2-7, the V gene TRBV6-2 or TRBV6-3, with D perhaps matching TRBD2 (6 bases). This receptor was identified in a human donor who was either an allogeneic HSCT recipient or a stem cell or donor lymphocyte infusion donor (not recorded which). It is not recorded whose cells these are; they may come from a transplant donor. The CDR3 reads CASSPKEGPYYEQYF. The CDR3 nucleotides read TGTGCCAGCAGCCCCAAGGAGGGACCTTACTACGAGCAGTACTTC.